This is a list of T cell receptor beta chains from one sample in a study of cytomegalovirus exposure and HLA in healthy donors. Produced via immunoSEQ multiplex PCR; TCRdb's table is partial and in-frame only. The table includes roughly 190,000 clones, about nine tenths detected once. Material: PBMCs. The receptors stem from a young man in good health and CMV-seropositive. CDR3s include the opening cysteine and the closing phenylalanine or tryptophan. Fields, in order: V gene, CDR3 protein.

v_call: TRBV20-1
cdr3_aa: CSAPVAWGYTF

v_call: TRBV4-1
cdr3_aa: CASSQMGRGYGYTF

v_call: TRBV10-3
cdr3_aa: CAISEREASRNEQFF

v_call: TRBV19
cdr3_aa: CASSRTDPRTGNSPLHF

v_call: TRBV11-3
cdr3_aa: CASSLQTGYGYTF

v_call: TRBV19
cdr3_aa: CASSRGEGNQPQHF

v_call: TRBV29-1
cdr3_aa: CSVWSRANEKLFF

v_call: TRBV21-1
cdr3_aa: CASSKGDWSWCEQYF

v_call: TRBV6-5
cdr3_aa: CASRRTSTDTQYF

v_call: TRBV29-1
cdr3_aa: CSVERDKEETQYF

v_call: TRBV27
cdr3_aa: CASSPLPLGQGANEQYF

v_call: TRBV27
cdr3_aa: CASKVRGAGLDGGRSGANVLTF

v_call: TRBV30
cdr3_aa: CAWSGLTSGGAGEQFF

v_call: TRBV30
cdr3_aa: CAWTRDRGYYGYTF

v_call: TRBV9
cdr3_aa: CASSAEAGAPYEQYF

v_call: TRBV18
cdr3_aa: CASSPRTPGGSGANVLTF

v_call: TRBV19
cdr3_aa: CASSIGTREYEQYF

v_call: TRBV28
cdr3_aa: CASSHHTGWNIQYF

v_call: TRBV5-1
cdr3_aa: CASSLEWGSETQYF

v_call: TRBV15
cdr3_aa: CATSTRVFDEQYF

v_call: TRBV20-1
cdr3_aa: CSGLHSYEQYF

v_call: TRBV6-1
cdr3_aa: CASSVWGDSDEQYF

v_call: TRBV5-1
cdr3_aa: CASSLGQTHNEQFF

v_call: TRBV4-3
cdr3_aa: CASSQDQQGWGLFF

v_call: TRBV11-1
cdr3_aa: CASSQVGPNTGELFF

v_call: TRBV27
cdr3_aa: CASSQGTSGINTQYF

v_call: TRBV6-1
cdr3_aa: CASSPRGNTEAFF

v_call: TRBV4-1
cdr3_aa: CASSQPRQGRYGYTF

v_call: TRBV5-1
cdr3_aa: CASSSDRGAYEQYF

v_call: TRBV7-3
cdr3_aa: CASSRDRDYEQYF

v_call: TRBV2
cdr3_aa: CASSLGQALDRPQHF

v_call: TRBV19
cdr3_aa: CASSHTDRYGYTF

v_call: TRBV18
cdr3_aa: CASSPDNGRGYTF

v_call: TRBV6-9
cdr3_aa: CASSFSPCGYTF

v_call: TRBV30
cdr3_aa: CAWSPNPFRTGGSSMGYGYTF

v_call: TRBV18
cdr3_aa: CASSPSSSSRTGELFF

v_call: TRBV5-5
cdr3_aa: CASSAGTGWETQYF

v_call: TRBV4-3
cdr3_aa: CASSQAPSISGGRHTGELFF

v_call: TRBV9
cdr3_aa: CASSVGFRDRGQETQYF

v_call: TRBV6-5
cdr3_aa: CASSYDKDLQTQYF

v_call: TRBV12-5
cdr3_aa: CASVEGDKRTQYF

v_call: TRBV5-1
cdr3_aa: CASSPQTGGETQYF

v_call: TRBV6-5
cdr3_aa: CASRPWQGYEQYF

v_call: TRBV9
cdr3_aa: CASSPGTSFDTQYF

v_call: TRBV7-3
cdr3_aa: CASSFGRQGYEQYF

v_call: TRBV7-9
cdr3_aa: CASSGYTF

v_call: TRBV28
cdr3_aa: CATGENYEQYF

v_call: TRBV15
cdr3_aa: CATSRDRRGPNQPQHF

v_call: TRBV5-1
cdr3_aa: CASTQAGGPGDTQYF

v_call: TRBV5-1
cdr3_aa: CASSPRPGGEQYF

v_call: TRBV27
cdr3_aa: CASSSAGNYYEQYF

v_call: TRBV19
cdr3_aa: CASSTIAGPSYEQYF

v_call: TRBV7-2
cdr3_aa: CASSSEGRGTDTQYF

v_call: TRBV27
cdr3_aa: CASSFLAGEETQYF